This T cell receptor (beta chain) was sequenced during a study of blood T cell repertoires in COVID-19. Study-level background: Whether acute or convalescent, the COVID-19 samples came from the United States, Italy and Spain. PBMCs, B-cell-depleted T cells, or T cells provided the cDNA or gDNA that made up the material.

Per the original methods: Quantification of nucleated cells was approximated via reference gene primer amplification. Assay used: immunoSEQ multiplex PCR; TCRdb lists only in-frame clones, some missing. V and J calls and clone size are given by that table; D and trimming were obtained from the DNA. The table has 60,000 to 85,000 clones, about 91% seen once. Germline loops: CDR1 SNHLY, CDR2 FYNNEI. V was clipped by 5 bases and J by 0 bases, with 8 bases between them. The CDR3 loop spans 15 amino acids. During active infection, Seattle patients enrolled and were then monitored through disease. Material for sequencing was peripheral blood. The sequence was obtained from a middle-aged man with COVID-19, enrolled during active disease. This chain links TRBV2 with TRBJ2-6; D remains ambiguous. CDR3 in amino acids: CASSYLSSGANVLTF. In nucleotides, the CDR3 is TGTGCCAGCAGTTACTTAAGCTCTGGGGCCAACGTCCTGACTTTC.